A single sample is the source of the 5 T cell receptor beta chains below, sequenced in a study of tumor T cells in aggressive B-cell lymphoma. Assay: immunoSEQ multiplex PCR; the TCRdb copy retains only in-frame clones and omits some. This sample has a few thousand clones, with around 94% found just once. Sequences were obtained from tumor tissue. These receptors were collected from an adult with diffuse large B cell lymphoma.

Of note for this clone: The junction and the germline gene differ at one end; a read error may be behind it. Within the sample, other DNA sequences also encode this same CDR3. The chain recombines TRBV6-5 with TRBJ2-7; TRBD1 is a possible D gene (5 bases). The germline V gene has CDR1 MNHEY and CDR2 SVGAGI. This CDR3 comprises 14 residues. The CDR3 loop is CATFTPGNSYEQYF. The CDR3 region has the DNA TGCGCCACCTTTACCCCAGGGAACTCCTACGAGCAGTACTTC.

The chain is built from TRBV7-6 and TRBJ1-4; TRBD1 matches at 10 bases. V shed 2 bases, J shed 7 bases, and the junction held 7 bases outside the gene matches. From germline, CDR1 is SGHVS and CDR2 FNYEAQ. The CDR3 runs 16 residues. The chain's CDR3 is CASSLREGQGSEKLFF. Here the CDR3 DNA reads TGTGCCAGCAGCTTAAGGGAGGGACAGGGGAGTGAAAAACTGTTTTTT.

As concerns this clone: The identical CDR3 is also encoded by other nucleotide sequences in the sample. V is TRBV19 and J is TRBJ1-5, with 8 bases matching TRBD1. CDR1 is LNHDA and CDR2 is SQIVND in the germline V gene (reference sequence). The CDR3 runs to 13 residues. Trimming at V came to 5 bases and at J to 6 bases, leaving 3 bases not matched to a gene. This CDR3 is CASSVDRVQPQHF. The DNA of the CDR3 is TGTGCCAGTAGTGTGGACAGGGTTCAGCCCCAGCATTTT.

The J gene is TRBJ2-1, the V gene TRBV7-3, with D possibly being TRBD2 (7 bases). V was cut by 3 bases and J by 9 bases, with 24 bases left in between. Germline CDR1 reads SGHTA; CDR2 reads FQGTGA. This CDR3 region has 17 residues. The CDR3 nucleotides are TGTGCCAGCAGCTTCCCTAGGGGGGGACACAACCTGGGTGAGCAGTTCTTC. Translation gives CASSFPRGGHNLGEQFF. The variable domain in full, completed from reference TRBV7-3 and TRBJ2-1, reads GAGVSQTPSNKVTEKGKYVELRCDPISGHTALYWYRQSLGQGPEFLIYFQGTGAADDSGLPNDRFFAVRPEGSVSTLKIQRTERGDSAVYLCASSFPRGGHNLGEQFFGPGTRLTVL.

This clone was picked up one time. Written as DNA, the CDR3 is TGTGCCACCAGCCCGACAGGGGTCTACGAGCAGTACTTC. Amino acid sequence: CATSPTGVYEQYF. V usage is TRBV15 and J usage is TRBJ2-7; 8 bases map to TRBD1. Germline values: CDR1 LNHNV, CDR2 YYDKDF (reference sequence). This CDR3 region has 13 residues. V lost 5 bases to trimming and J lost 3 bases; unmatched junction nucleotides: 3.